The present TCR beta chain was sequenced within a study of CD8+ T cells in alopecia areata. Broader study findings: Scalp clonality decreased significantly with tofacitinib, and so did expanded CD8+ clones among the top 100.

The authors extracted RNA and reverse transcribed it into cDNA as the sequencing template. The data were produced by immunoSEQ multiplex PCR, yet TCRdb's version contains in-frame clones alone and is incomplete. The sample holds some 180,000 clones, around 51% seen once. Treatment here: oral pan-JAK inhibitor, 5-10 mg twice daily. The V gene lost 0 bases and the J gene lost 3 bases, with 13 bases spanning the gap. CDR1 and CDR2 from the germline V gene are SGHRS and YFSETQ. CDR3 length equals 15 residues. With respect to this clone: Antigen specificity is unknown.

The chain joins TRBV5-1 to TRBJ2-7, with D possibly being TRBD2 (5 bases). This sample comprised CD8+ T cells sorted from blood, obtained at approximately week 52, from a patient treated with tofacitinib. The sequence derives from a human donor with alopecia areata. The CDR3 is CASSLAVGLIYEQYF. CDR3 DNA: TGCGCCAGCAGCTTGGCCGTTGGACTTATCTACGAGCAGTACTTC.